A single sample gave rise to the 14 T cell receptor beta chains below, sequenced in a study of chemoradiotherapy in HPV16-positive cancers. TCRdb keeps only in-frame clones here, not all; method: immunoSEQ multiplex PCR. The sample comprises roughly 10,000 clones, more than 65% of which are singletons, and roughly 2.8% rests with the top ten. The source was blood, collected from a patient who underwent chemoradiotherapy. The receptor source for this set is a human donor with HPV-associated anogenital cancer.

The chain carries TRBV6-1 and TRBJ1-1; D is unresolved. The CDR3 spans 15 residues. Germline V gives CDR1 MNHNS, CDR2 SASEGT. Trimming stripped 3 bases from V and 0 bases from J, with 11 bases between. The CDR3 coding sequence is TGTGCCAGCAGTGAGGGTTGGACGGTGAACACTGAAGCTTTCTTT. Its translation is CASSEGWTVNTEAFF.

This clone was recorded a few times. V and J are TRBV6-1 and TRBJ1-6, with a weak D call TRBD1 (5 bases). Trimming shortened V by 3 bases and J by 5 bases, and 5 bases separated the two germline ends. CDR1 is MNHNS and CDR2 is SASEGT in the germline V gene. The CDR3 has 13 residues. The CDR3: CASSDRDNSPLHF. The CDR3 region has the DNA TGTGCCAGCAGTGACAGGGATAATTCACCCCTCCACTTT.

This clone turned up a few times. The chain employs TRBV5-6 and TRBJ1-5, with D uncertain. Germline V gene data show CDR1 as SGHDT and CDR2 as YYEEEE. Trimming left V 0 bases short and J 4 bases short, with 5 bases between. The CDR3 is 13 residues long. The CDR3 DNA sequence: TGTGCCAGCAGCTTGGGGCAGAATCAGCCCCAGCATTTT. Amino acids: CASSLGQNQPQHF. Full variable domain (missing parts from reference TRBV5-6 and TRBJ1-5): DAGVTQSPTHLIKTRGQQVTLRCSPKSGHDTVSWYQQALGQGPQFIFQYYEEEERQRGNFPDRFSGHQFPNYSSELNVNALLLGDSALYLCASSLGQNQPQHFGDGTRLSIL.

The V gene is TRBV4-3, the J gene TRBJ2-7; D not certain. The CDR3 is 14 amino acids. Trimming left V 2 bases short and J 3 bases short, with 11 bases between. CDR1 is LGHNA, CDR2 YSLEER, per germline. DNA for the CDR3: TGCGCCAGCAGCCAAAACGTGGAAGGCTACGAGCAGTACTTC. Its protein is CASSQNVEGYEQYF.

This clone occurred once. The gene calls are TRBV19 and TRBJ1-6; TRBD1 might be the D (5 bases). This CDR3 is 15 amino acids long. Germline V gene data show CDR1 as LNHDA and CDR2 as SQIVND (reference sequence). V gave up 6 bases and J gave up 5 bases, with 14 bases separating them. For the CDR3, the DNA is TGTGCCAGTAGAGCACCGGGACGGGATAATTCACCCCTCCACTTT. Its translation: CASRAPGRDNSPLHF.

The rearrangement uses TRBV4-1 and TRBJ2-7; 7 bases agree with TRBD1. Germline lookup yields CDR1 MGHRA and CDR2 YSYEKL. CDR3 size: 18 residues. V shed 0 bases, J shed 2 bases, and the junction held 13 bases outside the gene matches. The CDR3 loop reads CASSQDDRVGPRTYEQYF. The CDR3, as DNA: TGCGCCAGCAGCCAAGACGACAGGGTGGGCCCGAGAACCTACGAGCAGTACTTC.

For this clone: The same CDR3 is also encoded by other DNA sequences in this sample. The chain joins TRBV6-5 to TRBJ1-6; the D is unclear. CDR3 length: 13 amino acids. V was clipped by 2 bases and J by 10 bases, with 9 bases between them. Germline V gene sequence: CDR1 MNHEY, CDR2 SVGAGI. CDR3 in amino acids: CASSYLGESPLHF. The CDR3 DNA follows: TGTGCCAGCAGTTACCTCGGGGAATCACCCCTCCACTTT.

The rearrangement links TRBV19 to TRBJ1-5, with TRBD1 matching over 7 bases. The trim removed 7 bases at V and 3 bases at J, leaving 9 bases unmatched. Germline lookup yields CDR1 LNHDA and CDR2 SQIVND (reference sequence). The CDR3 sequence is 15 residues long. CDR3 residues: CASTSDRADNQPQHF. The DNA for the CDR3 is TGTGCCAGTACCTCAGACAGGGCGGACAATCAGCCCCAGCATTTT.

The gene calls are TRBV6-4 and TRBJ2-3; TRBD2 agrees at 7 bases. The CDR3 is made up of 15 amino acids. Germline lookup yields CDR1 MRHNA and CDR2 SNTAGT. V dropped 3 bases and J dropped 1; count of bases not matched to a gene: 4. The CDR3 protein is CASSEVAGRTDTQYF. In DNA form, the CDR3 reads TGTGCCAGCAGTGAAGTAGCGGGCCGCACAGATACGCAGTATTTT.

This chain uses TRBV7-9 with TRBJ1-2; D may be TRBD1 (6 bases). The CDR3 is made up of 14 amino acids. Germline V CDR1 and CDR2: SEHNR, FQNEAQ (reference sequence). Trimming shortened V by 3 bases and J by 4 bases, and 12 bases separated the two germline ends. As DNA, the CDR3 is TGTGCCAGCAGCTTGGCAGGGGACTCCTATGGCTACACCTTC. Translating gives CASSLAGDSYGYTF.

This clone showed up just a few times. The CDR3 region is CASSQDRTASDMNTEAFF. The CDR3 region has the DNA TGTGCCAGCAGCCAAGATCGAACAGCATCCGATATGAACACTGAAGCTTTCTTT. The chain combines TRBV14 with TRBJ1-1, with unresolved D. The CDR3 is made up of 18 amino acids. V shed 0 bases and J shed 0 bases, with 17 bases lying between them. From germline, CDR1 is SGHDN and CDR2 FVKESK.

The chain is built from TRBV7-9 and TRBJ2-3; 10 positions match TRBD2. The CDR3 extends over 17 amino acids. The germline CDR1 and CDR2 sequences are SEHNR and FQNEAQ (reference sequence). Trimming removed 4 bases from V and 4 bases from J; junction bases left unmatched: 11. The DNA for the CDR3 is TGTGCCAGCAGCTCGGGGGCCAGCGGGGGGGCCTCAGATACGCAGTATTTT. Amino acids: CASSSGASGGASDTQYF.

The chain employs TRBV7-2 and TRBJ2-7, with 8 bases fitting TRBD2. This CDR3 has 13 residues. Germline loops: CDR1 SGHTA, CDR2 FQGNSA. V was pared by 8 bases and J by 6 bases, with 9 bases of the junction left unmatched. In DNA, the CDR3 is TGTGCCAGCGACACTAGCGGAGGGGGCGAGCAGTACTTC. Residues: CASDTSGGGEQYF.

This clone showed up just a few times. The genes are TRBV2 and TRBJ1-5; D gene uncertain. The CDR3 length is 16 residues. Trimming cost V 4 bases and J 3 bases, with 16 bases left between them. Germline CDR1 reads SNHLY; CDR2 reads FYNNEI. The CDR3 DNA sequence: TGTGCCAGCAGTGGAGTCCCTCAATATGACAATCAGCCCCAGCATTTT. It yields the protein CASSGVPQYDNQPQHF. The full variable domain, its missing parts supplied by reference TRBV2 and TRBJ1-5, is EPEVTQTPSHQVTQMGQEVILRCVPISNHLYFYWYRQILGQKVEFLVSFYNNEISEKSEIFDDQFSVERPDGSNFTLKIRSTKLEDSAMYFCASSGVPQYDNQPQHFGDGTRLSIL.